The TCR beta chain described here comes from a study of Tregs in tolerant kidney transplant recipients. General observations from the study: Validation in larger populations is needed because few patients were studied.

This CDR3 spans 19 amino acids. CDR1 is MGHRA and CDR2 is YSYEKL in the germline V gene. V was clipped by 1 base and J by 3 bases, with 19 bases between them. Measured with immunoSEQ multiplex PCR; TCRdb has only the in-frame clones, and not every one. This repertoire shows roughly 14,000 clones, approximately 55% found once; its top ten account for around 3.2%. About this clone itself: Its antigen is undetermined. The sample holds other DNA sequences that translate to the same CDR3.

Recipient PBMCs carried a CFSE label and met irradiated graft donor PBMCs for five to seven days before FACS sorting. The genes are TRBV4-1 and TRBJ1-6; D is unresolved. The TCR sequence derives from a human patient who received a combined kidney and bone marrow transplant. The material sequenced was CD4+ T cells from blood cultured with allogeneic cells, taken before the transplant. The CDR3 region has the DNA TGCGCCAGCAGCCAAGTGTTATTACTGGGAGTAGTCTATAATTCACCCCTCCACTTT. Amino acid sequence: CASSQVLLLGVVYNSPLHF.